The 27 T cell receptor beta chains in this list originate from one sample, sequenced in a study of cytomegalovirus exposure and HLA in healthy donors. The protocol was immunoSEQ multiplex PCR, while the TCRdb copy is restricted to in-frame clones and leaves out a portion. Among about 180,000 clones listed, around 85% were seen once. The sequenced material came from PBMCs. These receptors were taken from a man aged 18 to 35 in good health and CMV-seropositive.

The chain is built from TRBV6-5 and TRBJ2-3; TRBD1 might be the D (6 bases). This CDR3 contains 13 residues. V lost 6 bases and J lost 5, with 12 bases in between. Germline-derived CDR1 and CDR2 are MNHEY and SVGAGI. CDR3 region: CASRMGRGDTQYF. CDR3 DNA sequence: TGTGCCAGCAGGATGGGCAGGGGAGATACGCAGTATTTT.

The V and J genes are TRBV6-5 and TRBJ1-2; D is unclear. Germline CDR1 reads MNHEY; CDR2 reads SVGAGI. This CDR3 is 16 amino acids long. V lost 3 bases to trimming and J lost 2 bases, with 16 bases between them. Here the CDR3 reads CASSYSVGAENYGYTF. DNA of the CDR3: TGTGCCAGCAGTTATAGTGTGGGAGCAGAGAACTATGGCTACACCTTC.

The chain carries TRBV27 and TRBJ2-7; 7 bases agree with TRBD1. From germline, CDR1 is MNHEY and CDR2 SMNVEV (reference sequence). This CDR3 spans 14 amino acids. V lost 5 bases, J lost 0 bases, and 4 bases stayed unmatched. In DNA form, the CDR3 reads TGTGCCAGCAGTCTACAGGGGCACTCCTACGAGCAGTACTTC. It specifies CASSLQGHSYEQYF.

The genes are TRBV28 and TRBJ1-2; D gene unclear. The V and J ends lost 2 bases and 0 bases respectively, with 7 bases between them. Looked up from germline, CDR1 is MDHEN and CDR2 is SYDVKM. The CDR3 has 14 residues. CDR3 loop: CASSLGQANYGYTF. The CDR3 nucleotides read TGTGCCAGCAGTTTAGGGCAGGCTAACTATGGCTACACCTTC.

This clone came up many times. This chain joins TRBV29-1 and TRBJ2-3, with 7 bases matching TRBD2. There are 13 residues in the CDR3. V shed 6 bases, J shed 2 bases, and the junction held 5 bases outside the gene matches. CDR1 is SQVTM and CDR2 is ANQGSEA in the germline V gene. The CDR3 DNA follows: TGCAGCGTCATAGCGGGCCTCACAGATACGCAGTATTTT. Translating it yields CSVIAGLTDTQYF.

The J gene is TRBJ2-3, the V gene TRBV5-4, with 9 bases identical to TRBD2. Germline trimming cut 0 bases from V and 6 bases from J; bases unmatched to any gene: 5. The CDR3 consists of 15 residues. Germline CDR1 is SGHNT and CDR2 is YYREEE (reference sequence). In nucleotides, the CDR3 is TGTGCCAGCAGCTTGGATAGCGGGAGTTTGGATACGCAGTATTTT. Amino acid sequence: CASSLDSGSLDTQYF.

As to this clone: The junction and the germline gene differ at one end; a read error may be behind it. The V and J genes are TRBV7-2 and TRBJ2-3; D is undetermined. CDR1 is SGHTA and CDR2 is FQGNSA in the germline V gene. The CDR3 is made up of 15 amino acids. The CDR3 DNA reads TGTGCCAGCAGCCGACCTGTAGCATCCACAAATACGCAGTATTTT. Protein sequence: CASSRPVASTNTQYF. The whole variable domain, filled in from reference TRBV7-2 and TRBJ2-3, reads GAGVSQSPSNKVTEKGKDVELRCDPISGHTALYWYRQSLGQGLEFLIYFQGNSAPDKSGLPSDRFSAERTGGSVSTLTIQRTQQEDSAVYLCASSRPVASTNTQYFGPGTRLTVL.

The genes are TRBV30 and TRBJ1-1; D unresolved. This CDR3 contains 13 residues. With 4 bases removed from V and 0 bases from J, the gap between germline ends came to 9 bases. From germline, CDR1 is GTSNPN and CDR2 SVGIG (reference sequence). The CDR3 region has the DNA TGTGCCTGGATGTTGAGATTGAACACTGAAGCTTTCTTT. This codes for CAWMLRLNTEAFF. Full variable domain (missing parts from reference TRBV30 and TRBJ1-1): SQTIHQWPATLVQPVGSPLSLECTVEGTSNPNLYWYRQAAGRGLQLLFYSVGIGQISSEVPQNLSASRPQDRQFILSSKKLLLSDSGFYLCAWMLRLNTEAFFGQGTRLTVV.

The CDR3 nucleotides read TGTGCCAGCAGCTTGGGACTAGCGGGCGAGCAGTACTTC. It specifies CASSLGLAGEQYF. The J gene is TRBJ2-7, the V gene TRBV11-3; 12 bases are shared with TRBD2. V dropped 3 bases and J dropped 6; count of bases not matched to a gene: 0. The CDR3 is 13 amino acids. Per germline, CDR1 SGHNT and CDR2 YENEEA. The variable domain in full, completed from reference TRBV11-3 and TRBJ2-7, reads EAGVVQSPRYKIIEKKQPVAFWCNPISGHNTLYWYLQNLGQGPELLIRYENEEAVDDSQLPKDRFSAERLKGVDSTLKIQPAELGDSAVYLCASSLGLAGEQYFGPGTRLTVT.

The genes are TRBV14 and TRBJ1-2, with 7 bases fitting TRBD1. Germline V gives CDR1 SGHDN, CDR2 FVKESK. CDR3 size: 14 residues. V gave up 2 bases and J gave up 7 bases; unmatched junction bases: 7. CDR3 sequence: CASSQTGTVRGYTF. CDR3 nucleotide sequence: TGTGCCAGCAGCCAAACCGGGACAGTGCGTGGCTACACCTTC.

This rearrangement joins TRBV28 to TRBJ2-7, with a weak D call TRBD2 (6 bases). Per germline, CDR1 MDHEN and CDR2 SYDVKM. The V end lost 7 bases, the J end lost 1 base, and 17 bases lay between the germline ends. The CDR3 is made up of 15 amino acids. In DNA, the CDR3 is TGTGCCAGCACCCTAGGAGGGGCAGGATCCTACGAGCAGTACTTC. It is translated as CASTLGGAGSYEQYF.

The CDR3 DNA sequence: TGTGCCAGCAGCCGACTAGGGCGCGATACGCAGTATTTT. The encoded protein is CASSRLGRDTQYF. The rearrangement joins TRBV6-5 to TRBJ2-3, with D tentatively TRBD2 (6 bases). CDR1 is MNHEY, CDR2 SVGAGI, per germline. CDR3 length equals 13 residues. With 6 bases removed from V and 6 bases from J, the gap between germline ends came to 13 bases.

This rearrangement joins TRBV30 to TRBJ1-6; TRBD1 aligns across 11 bases. This CDR3 is built from 13 residues. Losses at the gene ends were 5 bases for V and 8 bases for J; bases not matched to a gene: 2. Germline V gene sequence: CDR1 GTSNPN, CDR2 SVGIG (reference sequence). Here the CDR3 DNA reads TGTGCCTGGCTGGGACAGGGGGATTCACCCCTCCACTTT. This codes for CAWLGQGDSPLHF.

V and J are TRBV5-4 and TRBJ2-7; tentative D call: TRBD2 (5 bases). The CDR3 sequence is 15 residues long. V gave up 0 bases and J gave up 7 bases, with 17 bases separating them. The V gene's germline CDR1 is SGHNT and CDR2 YYREEE (reference sequence). The CDR3 bases are TGTGCCAGCAGCTTGGATGGACCGGGGATGGGGGAGCAGTACTTC. Translation: CASSLDGPGMGEQYF.

This chain connects TRBV6-1 to TRBJ2-2; D not resolved. V lost 0 bases to trimming and J lost 0 bases, with 11 bases between them. Germline V gene data show CDR1 as MNHNS and CDR2 as SASEGT. CDR3 length equals 17 residues. The CDR3 spells CASSEAGMAANTGELFF. The CDR3 DNA reads TGTGCCAGCAGTGAAGCTGGTATGGCAGCGAACACCGGGGAGCTGTTTTTT.

The CDR3: CASELGQGTAKNIQYF. The CDR3 DNA sequence: TGCGCCAGCGAGCTGGGTCAGGGGACAGCCAAAAACATTCAGTACTTC. The chain recombines TRBV5-1 with TRBJ2-4, with D possibly TRBD1 on 6 matching bases. The V gene's germline CDR1 is SGHRS and CDR2 YFSETQ. This CDR3 contains 16 residues. The V end lost 7 bases, the J end lost 0 bases, and 17 bases lay between the germline ends.

This clone was counted a single time. The rearrangement joins TRBV27 to TRBJ1-2, with 9 positions matching TRBD1. J lost 8 bases, V lost 5 bases, and 12 bases had no gene match. The length of the CDR3 is 15 residues. Germline CDR1 is MNHEY and CDR2 is SMNVEV (reference sequence). As DNA, the CDR3 is TGTGCCAGCAGTGCTAACAGGGGGCTCGGAGGAGGCTACACCTTC. The encoded protein is CASSANRGLGGGYTF.

The chain is built from TRBV5-1 and TRBJ2-3, with 8 positions matching TRBD2. V shed 1 base, J shed 0 bases, and the junction held 4 bases outside the gene matches. The germline CDR1 and CDR2 sequences are SGHRS and YFSETQ. This CDR3 is 16 amino acids long. CDR3 bases: TGCGCCAGCAGCTTGAGCGGGGGATTTAGCACAGATACGCAGTATTTT. It translates to CASSLSGGFSTDTQYF.

J is TRBJ1-4 and V is TRBV29-1; D perhaps matches TRBD1 (5 bases). Germline CDR1 reads SQVTM; CDR2 reads ANQGSEA. V lost 7 bases and J 5 bases, leaving 14 bases between the germline ends. This CDR3 spans 13 amino acids. CDR3: CSARVGRNEKLFF. CDR3 nucleotides: TGCAGCGCCAGGGTCGGTAGGAATGAAAAACTGTTTTTT.

The rearrangement links TRBV27 to TRBJ2-7, with 10 bases that match TRBD2. Germline CDR1 is MNHEY and CDR2 is SMNVEV (reference sequence). There are 15 residues in the CDR3. Germline trimming cut 7 bases from V and 3 bases from J; bases unmatched to any gene: 9. The CDR3 DNA follows: TGTGCCAGCAAAGGAGTAGCGGGAGGTTACTACGAGCAGTACTTC. Its protein product is CASKGVAGGYYEQYF.

This chain joins TRBV5-1 and TRBJ1-2; 9 bases line up with TRBD1. CDR1 and CDR2 (germline): SGHRS, YFSETQ. The CDR3 length is 14 residues. Trimming removed 0 bases from V and 3 bases from J; junction bases left unmatched: 0. The CDR3 bases are TGCGCCAGCAGCTTGGGGACAGGGGACTATGGCTACACCTTC. Translation: CASSLGTGDYGYTF. Full variable domain (outside the CDR3, taken from reference TRBV5-1 and TRBJ1-2): KAGVTQTPRYLIKTRGQQVTLSCSPISGHRSVSWYQQTPGQGLQFLFEYFSETQRNKGNFPGRFSGRQFSNSRSEMNVSTLELGDSALYLCASSLGTGDYGYTFGSGTRLTVV.

This chain connects TRBV7-9 to TRBJ2-1; TRBD1 might be the D (5 bases). V shed 5 bases and J shed 3 bases, with 17 bases lying between them. Germline V gene sequence: CDR1 SEHNR, CDR2 FQNEAQ (reference sequence). The CDR3 totals 16 residues. As DNA, the CDR3 is TGTGCCAGCAGCCCGCCTAGGGGCCCAAGCTACAATGAGCAGTTCTTC. Its protein product is CASSPPRGPSYNEQFF.

V and J are TRBV4-1 and TRBJ2-2, with 7 bases fitting TRBD2. The CDR3 runs to 16 residues. CDR1 and CDR2 from the germline V gene are MGHRA and YSYEKL. V lost 4 bases to trimming and J lost 1 base; unmatched junction nucleotides: 6. The CDR3 DNA follows: TGCGCCAGCAGCCCGTGGGCGGGAGAGAACACCGGGGAGCTGTTTTTT. It codes for CASSPWAGENTGELFF.

This clone was seen just once. The V gene is TRBV11-2, the J gene TRBJ2-1; 9 positions agree with TRBD1. The CDR3 runs to 16 residues. V was pared by 6 bases and J by 1 base, with 7 bases of the junction left unmatched. Looked up from germline, CDR1 is SGHAT and CDR2 is FQNNGV. The CDR3 DNA sequence: TGTGCCAGCAGTTACGACAGGGGGATATCCTACAATGAGCAGTTCTTC. Residues: CASSYDRGISYNEQFF.

V is TRBV6-5 and J is TRBJ2-2, with a weak D call TRBD2 (6 bases). CDR1 MNHEY and CDR2 SVGAGI come from the germline V gene. This CDR3 comprises 15 residues. V shed 3 bases and J shed 6 bases, with 14 bases lying between them. The CDR3 is CASSYWGDRPGELFF. CDR3 DNA: TGTGCCAGCAGTTATTGGGGGGACCGCCCCGGGGAGCTGTTTTTT.

This clone was seen only a few times. This rearrangement joins TRBV5-8 to TRBJ1-6; maybe TRBD1 (6 bases). This CDR3 region has 16 residues. V lost 1 base and J 9 bases, leaving 17 bases between the germline ends. From germline, CDR1 is SGHTS and CDR2 YDEGEE. The chain's CDR3 is CASSLSLQGYRSPLHF. The CDR3 DNA is TGTGCCAGCAGCTTGTCACTACAGGGATATCGTTCACCCCTCCACTTT.

This clone was picked up one time. Within the sample, other DNA sequences also encode this same CDR3. This sequence joins TRBV9 and TRBJ2-3; D is possibly TRBD2 (5 bases). The length of the CDR3 is 15 residues. V was shortened by 0 bases and J by 1 base, with 9 bases between the two germline ends. Germline V gene sequence: CDR1 SGDLS, CDR2 YYNGEE. CDR3 sequence (DNA): TGTGCCAGCAGCGTAGTAGCGTCGGGCACAGATACGCAGTATTTT. It yields the protein CASSVVASGTDTQYF.